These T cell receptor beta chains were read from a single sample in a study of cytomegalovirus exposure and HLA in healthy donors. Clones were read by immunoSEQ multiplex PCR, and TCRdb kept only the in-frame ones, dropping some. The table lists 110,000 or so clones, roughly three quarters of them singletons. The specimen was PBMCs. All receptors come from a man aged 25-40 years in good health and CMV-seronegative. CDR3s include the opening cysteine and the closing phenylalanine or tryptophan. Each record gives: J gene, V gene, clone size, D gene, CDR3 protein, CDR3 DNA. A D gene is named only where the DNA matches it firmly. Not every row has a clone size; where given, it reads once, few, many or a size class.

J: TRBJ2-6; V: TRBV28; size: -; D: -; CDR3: CASSTRGAAGANGLTF; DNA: TGTGCCAGCAGCACCCGTGGGGCCGCTGGGGCCAACGGCCTGACTTTC
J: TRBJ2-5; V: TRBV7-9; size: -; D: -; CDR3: CASSLERQETQYF; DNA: TGTGCCAGCAGCTTAGAGCGGCAAGAGACCCAGTACTTC
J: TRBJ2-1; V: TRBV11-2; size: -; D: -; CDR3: CASSLVFGSHNEQFF; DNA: TGTGCCAGCAGCTTAGTTTTCGGGAGCCACAATGAGCAGTTCTTC
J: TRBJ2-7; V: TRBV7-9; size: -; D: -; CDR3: CASSFTGEGYEQYF; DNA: TGTGCCAGCAGCTTTACGGGAGAGGGATACGAGCAGTACTTC
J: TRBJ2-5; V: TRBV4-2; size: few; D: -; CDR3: CASSPFGGKGETQYF; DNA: TGTGCCAGCAGCCCTTTCGGAGGTAAAGGAGAGACCCAGTACTTC
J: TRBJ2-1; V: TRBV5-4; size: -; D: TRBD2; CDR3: CASSPGGTSGSGEQFF; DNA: TGTGCCAGCAGCCCGGGCGGGACTAGCGGGAGTGGGGAGCAGTTCTTC
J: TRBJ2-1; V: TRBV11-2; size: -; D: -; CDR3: CASTIKRNRDNEQFF; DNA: TGTGCCAGCACCATCAAGAGGAACCGGGACAATGAGCAGTTCTTC
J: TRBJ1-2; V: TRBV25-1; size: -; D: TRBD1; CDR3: CASSPSTPGQGLYGYTF; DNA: TGTGCCAGCAGTCCCTCTACCCCCGGACAGGGACTCTATGGCTACACCTTC
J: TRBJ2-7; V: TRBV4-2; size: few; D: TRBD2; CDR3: CASSQVGGSSYEQYF; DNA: TGTGCCAGCAGCCAAGTGGGAGGGTCCTCCTACGAGCAGTACTTC
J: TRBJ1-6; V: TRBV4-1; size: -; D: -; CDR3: CASSQEVGNSPLHF; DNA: TGCGCCAGCAGCCAAGAAGTCGGTAATTCACCCCTCCACTTT
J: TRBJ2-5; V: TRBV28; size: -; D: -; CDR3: CASKVWDFQETQYF; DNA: TGTGCCAGCAAGGTCTGGGACTTCCAAGAGACCCAGTACTTC
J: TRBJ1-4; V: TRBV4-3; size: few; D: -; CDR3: CASSQDHGETNEKLFF; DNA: TGCGCCAGCAGCCAAGATCACGGGGAAACTAATGAAAAACTGTTTTTT
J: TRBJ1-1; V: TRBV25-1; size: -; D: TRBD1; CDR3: CASSETTGRGTEAFF; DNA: TGTGCCAGCAGTGAGACGACAGGGCGAGGGACTGAAGCTTTCTTT
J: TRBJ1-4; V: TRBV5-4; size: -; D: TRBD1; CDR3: CASSLVGQGDEKLFF; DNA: TGTGCCAGCAGCTTGGTGGGACAGGGCGATGAAAAACTGTTTTTT
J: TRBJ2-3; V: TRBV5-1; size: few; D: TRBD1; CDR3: CASSLAGTGGDTQYF; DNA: TGCGCCAGCAGCTTGGCCGGGACAGGCGGGGATACGCAGTATTTT
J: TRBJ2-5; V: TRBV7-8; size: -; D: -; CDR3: CASSFDYRETQYF; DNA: TGTGCCAGCAGCTTTGACTACCGGGAGACCCAGTACTTC
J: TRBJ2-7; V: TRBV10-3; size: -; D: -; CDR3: CAISESISGYEQYF; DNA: TGTGCCATCAGTGAGTCGATTAGCGGCTACGAGCAGTACTTC
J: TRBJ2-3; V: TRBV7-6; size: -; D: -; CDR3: CASSLDYLTDTQYF; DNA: TGTGCCAGCAGCTTGGACTACCTCACAGATACGCAGTATTTT
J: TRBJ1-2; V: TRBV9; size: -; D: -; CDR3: CASSVVGGGGYTF; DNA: TGTGCCAGCAGCGTAGTAGGAGGAGGCGGCTACACCTTC
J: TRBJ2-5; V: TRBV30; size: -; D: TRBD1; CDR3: CAWFGTGVPGETQYF; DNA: TGTGCCTGGTTCGGGACAGGGGTTCCGGGAGAGACCCAGTACTTC
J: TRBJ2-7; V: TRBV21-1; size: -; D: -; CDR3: CASSNPRRQGGSYEQYF; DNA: TGTGCCAGCAGCAATCCTCGGCGCCAGGGGGGTTCCTACGAGCAGTACTTC
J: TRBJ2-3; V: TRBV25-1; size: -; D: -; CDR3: CASSEYPAGTDTQYF; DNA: TGTGCCAGCAGTGAATATCCCGCGGGCACAGATACGCAGTATTTT
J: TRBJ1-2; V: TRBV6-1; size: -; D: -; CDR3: CASQRGNYGYTF; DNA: TGTGCCAGCCAACGGGGGAACTATGGCTACACCTTC
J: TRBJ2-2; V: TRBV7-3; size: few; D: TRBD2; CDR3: CASSPGGPTNTGELFF; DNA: TGTGCCAGCAGCCCGGGGGGACCTACGAACACCGGGGAGCTGTTTTTT
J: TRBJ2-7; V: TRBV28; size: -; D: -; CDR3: CASSLLPGGSYEQYF; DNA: TGTGCCAGCAGTTTACTCCCAGGGGGGTCCTACGAGCAGTACTTC
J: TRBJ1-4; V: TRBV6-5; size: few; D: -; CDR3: CASSQENRAEKLFF; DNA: TGTGCCAGCAGTCAGGAAAACAGGGCAGAAAAACTGTTTTTT
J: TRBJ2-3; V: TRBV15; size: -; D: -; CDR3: CATSPEAPSTDTQYF; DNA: TGTGCCACCAGTCCTGAGGCGCCTAGCACAGATACGCAGTATTTT
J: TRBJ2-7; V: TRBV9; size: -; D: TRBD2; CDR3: CASSVSTSGDEQYF; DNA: TGTGCCAGCAGCGTAAGCACTAGCGGAGACGAGCAGTACTTC
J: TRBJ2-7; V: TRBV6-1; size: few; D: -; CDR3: CASSEAGGSYEQYF; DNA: TGTGCCAGCAGTGAAGCTGGCGGCTCCTACGAGCAGTACTTC
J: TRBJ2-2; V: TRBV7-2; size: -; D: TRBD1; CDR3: CASSLGQGGVGGNTGELFF; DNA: TGTGCCAGCAGCCTCGGACAGGGGGGGGTTGGCGGGAACACCGGGGAGCTGTTTTTT
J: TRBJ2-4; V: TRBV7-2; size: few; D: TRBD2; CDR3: CASLPGLATAVNIQYF; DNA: TGTGCCAGCTTGCCGGGACTAGCAACAGCCGTGAACATTCAGTACTTC
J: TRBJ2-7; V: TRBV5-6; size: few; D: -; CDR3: CASSLMSGESPSSYEQYF; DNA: TGTGCCAGCAGTTTGATGTCTGGGGAATCTCCTAGCTCCTACGAGCAGTACTTC
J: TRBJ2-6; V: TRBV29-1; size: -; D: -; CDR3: CSVSSGANVLTF; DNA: TGCAGCGTCTCTTCTGGGGCCAACGTCCTGACTTTC
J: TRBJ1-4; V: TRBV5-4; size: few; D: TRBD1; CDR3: CASSLVGQNNEKLFF; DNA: TGTGCCAGCAGCTTGGTGGGACAGAATAATGAAAAACTGTTTTTT
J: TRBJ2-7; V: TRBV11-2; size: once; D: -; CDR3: CASSLEPQGHVVYF; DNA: TGTGCCAGCAGCTTAGAGCCCCAGGGTCATGTTGTGTACTTC